This TCR beta chain was recovered during a study of early T cells in non-severe SARS-CoV-2 infection. The CDR3 is 12 amino acids. Germline V gene data show CDR1 as MDHEN and CDR2 as SYDVKM. The ends were cut back, 5 bases at V and 10 bases at J, with 12 bases in the middle. In its sample, this clonotype was seen a few times. Unique molecular identifiers tagged individual cDNA molecules. TCRdb fed the 5' RACE reads into MiXCR, producing one record per CDR3 protein. The sample lists tens of thousands of distinct CDR3 sequences; roughly 12% were seen once. The sequencing here drew on whole blood, taken at baseline. This sequence originates from an adult who was a healthcare worker with PCR-confirmed SARS-CoV-2 infection or an uninfected control (not recorded which). The chain recombines TRBV28 with TRBJ2-1; no definite D call. CDR3 sequence reads: CASSPPLEEQFF. CDR3 DNA: TGTGCCAGCAGTCCCCCCTTAGAAGAGCAGTTCTTC.